This T cell receptor (beta chain) is from a study of T-cell reconstitution after alpha-beta-depleted transplantation in children. Study results and limitations: In some patients, recipient T cells and intrathymic progenitors surviving conditioning explained high day-60 diversity. Reportedly, alpha-beta T cells present about two months post-transplant originated from several hundred expanded clones of graft origin. By one year post-transplant, T-cell counts and diversity largely arose from T cells that were newly produced.

The V gene's germline CDR1 is DFQATT and CDR2 SNEGSKA (reference sequence). The V segment lost 5 bases and the J segment 1 base; nucleotides outside the gene matches: 9. This CDR3 spans 17 amino acids. Preparation of the TCRbeta library used unique molecular identifiers. TCRdb analysed the PCR reads with MiXCR anew, one entry per CDR3 protein. The data hold hundreds of thousands of distinct CDR3 sequences, with 10% to 13% observed a single time. The sample holds a few counts of this clonotype. Its antigen remains unidentified. The sequence was obtained from a child aged 2 to 15 with inherited bone marrow failure, due to receive a stem cell transplant. The sample in question was PBMCs, obtained before TCRalphabeta/CD19-depleted stem cell transplant. The V gene is TRBV20-1, the J gene TRBJ2-1, with TRBD2 matching over 12 bases. The CDR3 region is CSASHLAGGPSYNEQFF. CDR3 DNA: TGCAGTGCTTCGCACCTAGCGGGAGGGCCTTCCTACAATGAGCAGTTCTTC.